The 7 T cell receptor beta chains below were found in one sample sequenced in a study of glioma-infiltrating T cells after dendritic cell vaccination. Only in-frame clones appear in the TCRdb table, and some are missing; sequencing was by immunoSEQ multiplex PCR. The sample carries around 92,000 clones, around 80% recorded once. This sample's time point: after dendritic cell vaccination, including at tumor progression/relapse. The material was blood, obtained after dendritic cell vaccination. The source is a human donor with glioblastoma.

DNA of the CDR3: TGTGCCAGCAGCGTAGTAGTAGGGGCCGGGGAGCTGTTTTTT. It encodes CASSVVVGAGELFF. The J gene is TRBJ2-2, the V gene TRBV9, with D possibly being TRBD1 (5 bases). The CDR3 contains 14 residues. V was pared by 0 bases and J by 6 bases, with 9 bases between. Germline V gene data show CDR1 as SGDLS and CDR2 as YYNGEE.

The chain uses TRBV6-5 and TRBJ2-5, with 10 bases lining up with TRBD2. The junction had 7 bases not matched to a gene; V was cut back by 0 bases and J by 6 bases. This CDR3 has 16 residues. CDR1 and CDR2 from the germline V gene are MNHEY and SVGAGI. The CDR3 is CASSYSSGGAPKTQYF. In nucleotides, the CDR3 is TGTGCCAGCAGTTACTCGAGCGGGGGGGCCCCGAAGACCCAGTACTTC.

This sequence joins TRBV19 and TRBJ1-2; D not certain. Trimming left V 7 bases short and J 3 bases short, with 6 bases between. The CDR3 has 11 residues. Germline V gene data show CDR1 as LNHDA and CDR2 as SQIVND (reference sequence). CDR3 coding DNA: TGTGCCAGTATGGGCTACTATGGCTACACCTTC. Translating it yields CASMGYYGYTF.

The chain is built from TRBV7-9 and TRBJ1-5; possibly TRBD1 for D (5 bases). CDR1 is SEHNR, CDR2 FQNEAQ, per germline (reference sequence). V was cut by 2 bases and J by 16 bases, with 15 bases left in between. This CDR3 region has 12 residues. The CDR3 DNA is TGTGCCAGCAGCTTATTCGACAGTGCGGAACATTTT. Protein sequence: CASSLFDSAEHF.

The V gene is TRBV7-8, the J gene TRBJ2-3, with D possibly being TRBD1 (5 bases). Trimming stripped 2 bases from V and 0 bases from J, with 12 bases between. The CDR3 is made up of 16 amino acids. The germline V gene has CDR1 SGHVS and CDR2 FQNEAQ. CDR3 coding DNA: TGTGCCAGCAGCTTACAGGGTATGCCTAGCACAGATACGCAGTATTTT. Amino acids: CASSLQGMPSTDTQYF.

V and J are TRBV15 and TRBJ2-1; 14 positions agree with TRBD2. The CDR3 is 21 amino acids. J gave up 7 bases and V 0 bases, and 17 bases lay outside the gene matches. CDR1 LNHNV and CDR2 YYDKDF come from the germline V gene (reference sequence). The CDR3 bases are TGTGCCACCAGCAGAGATCTCCCCGGGGGACTAGCGGGAGATCGAGGGAATGAGCAGTTCTTC. As protein: CATSRDLPGGLAGDRGNEQFF.

The chain is built from TRBV2 and TRBJ1-5; a possible D gene is TRBD1 (5 bases). V lost 6 bases to trimming and J lost 5 bases, with 14 bases between them. The CDR3 covers 14 residues. The germline CDR1 and CDR2 sequences are SNHLY and FYNNEI. The CDR3 protein is CASSQIQVDQPQHF. The CDR3, as DNA: TGTGCCAGCAGCCAGATACAGGTCGATCAGCCCCAGCATTTT.